This T cell receptor beta chain is from a study of blood T cells in healthy people across ages. Turning to the study itself: Roughly one uniquely barcoded beta molecule per two T cells was captured.

Then a second PCR, running roughly 7 to 11 cycles, was carried out with a sample-barcoded 5' primer and a J-beta primer mix. TCRdb reprocessed the 5' RACE reads with MiXCR, giving one entry per CDR3 protein. Of fewer than 700,000 distinct CDR3 sequences in the sample, roughly 41% were seen once. Germline CDR1 is SGHRS and CDR2 is YFSETQ. CDR3 size: 16 residues. V lost 4 bases and J 0 bases, leaving 17 bases between the germline ends. Study observations and caveats: Measured against age, TCR beta diversity per million T cells decreased in a roughly linear manner.

There are a few counts of this clonotype. Its antigen remains unidentified. This sequence was found in a man at least 80 years old in good health. Sequenced sample: blood. V is TRBV5-1 and J is TRBJ2-7; D is perhaps TRBD1 or TRBD2 (5 bases each). The CDR3 reads CASSLTSGTGSYEQYF. The CDR3, as DNA: TGCGCCAGCAGCCTAACATCCGGGACGGGCTCCTACGAGCAGTACTTC.